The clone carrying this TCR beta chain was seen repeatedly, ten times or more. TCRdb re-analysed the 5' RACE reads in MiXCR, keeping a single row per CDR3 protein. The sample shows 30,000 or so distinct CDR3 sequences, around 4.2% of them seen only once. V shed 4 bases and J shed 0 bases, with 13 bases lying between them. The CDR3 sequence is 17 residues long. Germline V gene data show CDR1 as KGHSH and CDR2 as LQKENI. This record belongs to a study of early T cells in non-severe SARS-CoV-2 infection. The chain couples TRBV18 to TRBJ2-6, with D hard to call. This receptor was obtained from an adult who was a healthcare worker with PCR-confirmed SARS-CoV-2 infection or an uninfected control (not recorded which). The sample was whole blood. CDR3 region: CASSRPASPSGANVLTF. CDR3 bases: TGTGCCAGCTCACGCCCGGCTTCGCCCTCTGGGGCCAACGTCCTGACTTTC.